These T cell receptor beta chains were read from a single sample in a study of T cell responses to AZD1222 COVID-19 vaccine. Produced via immunoSEQ multiplex PCR; TCRdb's table is partial and in-frame only. The sample consists of some 100,000 clones, 90% of them appearing once. Here the sequenced sample was peripheral blood, taken on day 0 of AZD1222 vaccination. The receptors stem from an adult in good health. Each CDR3 is given with its conserved first and last residue. Each record gives: V gene, D gene, J gene, clone size, CDR3 DNA, CDR3 protein. A D gene is named only where the DNA matches it firmly. Size is stated for part of the rows, as once, few or many counts, or as a class when the clone is expanded.

>TRBV3-1/TRBV3-2|NA|TRBJ1-1|NA
TGTGCCAGCAGCCAAGACCGACGGCGGGCCTTT
CASSQDRRRAF
>TRBV13|TRBD2|TRBJ2-1|NA
TGTGCCAGCAGCCCCTTCTATCTAGCGGGGGGATACAATGAGCAGTTCTTC
CASSPFYLAGGYNEQFF
>TRBV19|TRBD2|TRBJ2-5|NA
TGTGCCAGTAGTTCCTTAGTAGCGGGGGCGGAGGAGACCCAGTACTTC
CASSSLVAGAEETQYF
>TRBV12-3/TRBV12-4|NA|TRBJ2-5|NA
TGTGCCAGCAGTTCTCGGGAGACCCAGTACTTC
CASSSRETQYF
>TRBV7-9|TRBD2|TRBJ2-1|NA
TGTGCCAGCAGCGTCGGGACTAGCGGGGACAATGAGCAGTTCTTC
CASSVGTSGDNEQFF
>TRBV14|NA|TRBJ2-1|NA
TGTGCCAGCAGCCAAGAGATGGGGGCGGGCGGAAACAATGAGCAGTTCTTC
CASSQEMGAGGNNEQFF
>TRBV19|NA|TRBJ1-5|NA
TGTGCCAGTAGTTACCGACAGTATCAGCCCCAGCATTTT
CASSYRQYQPQHF
>TRBV5-6|NA|TRBJ1-5|NA
TGTGCCAGCAGCCAAATGGTACTGCTGAATCAGCCCCAGCATTTT
CASSQMVLLNQPQHF
>TRBV10-3|NA|TRBJ1-5|NA
TGTGCCAGTACAGATAGCAATCAGCCCCAGCATTTT
CASTDSNQPQHF
>TRBV11-3|NA|TRBJ1-1|once
TGTGCCAGCAGCTTAGGGTCAGGCTGGGGATCCGCCACTGAAGCTTTCTTT
CASSLGSGWGSATEAFF
>TRBV7-2|NA|TRBJ1-1|NA
TGTGCCAGCAGCCCTCTTATTGGAGGGAACACTGAAGCTTTCTTT
CASSPLIGGNTEAFF
>TRBV5-6|NA|TRBJ1-3|NA
TGTGCCAGCAGCCTAGGGATTAACAGGAACACCATATATTTT
CASSLGINRNTIYF
>TRBV4-2|NA|TRBJ1-5|few
TGTGCCAGCAGCCACGGTCCCGGGGGCCAGCCCCAGCATTTT
CASSHGPGGQPQHF
>TRBV28|NA|TRBJ2-7|NA
TGTGCCAGCAGTTTATTTCGTTACGAGCAGTACTTC
CASSLFRYEQYF
>TRBV7-8|NA|TRBJ1-5|NA
TGTGCCAGCAGCCCCGCCAGGGCAACCAATCAGCCCCAGCATTTT
CASSPARATNQPQHF
>TRBV5-1|NA|TRBJ1-1|NA
TGCGCCAGCAGCTTGGCCTTAGGTTTCGTCGCTGAAGCTTTCTTT
CASSLALGFVAEAFF
>TRBV6-6|TRBD1|TRBJ1-2|NA
TGTGCCAGCAGTCCCAGGGGGCCCGGGGATGGCTACACCTTC
CASSPRGPGDGYTF
>TRBV27|TRBD1|TRBJ2-1|once
TGTGCCAGCAGTTTAGGGACAGCCTACAATGAGCAGTTCTTC
CASSLGTAYNEQFF
>TRBV6-1|TRBD2|TRBJ2-3|NA
TGTGCCAGCAGTGAGATTAGCGGGGGCACAGATACGCAGTATTTT
CASSEISGGTDTQYF
>TRBV5-1|NA|TRBJ1-2|NA
TGCGCCAGCAGCTTGTTGGCTACTCCAGGTGTGGGTGGCTACACCTTC
CASSLLATPGVGGYTF
>TRBV10-3|NA|TRBJ2-2|NA
TGTGCCATCAGTGCACGTCAGGGAGAGGCCGGGGAGCTGTTTTTT
CAISARQGEAGELFF
>TRBV4-1|NA|TRBJ1-3|NA
TGCGCCAGCAGCCCAGTTAACGGGGAAGGAAACACCATATATTTT
CASSPVNGEGNTIYF
>TRBV5-6|NA|TRBJ2-1|NA
TGTGCCAGCAGCTTGGCCTCCCTAGGAGTATACAATGAGCAGTTCTTC
CASSLASLGVYNEQFF
>TRBV2|NA|TRBJ2-5|NA
TGTGCCAGCAGTGTTCAGGGTCAGCAAGAGACCCAGTACTTC
CASSVQGQQETQYF
>TRBV5-1|TRBD2|TRBJ2-3|NA
TGCGCCAGCAGCCCTCCGGCGGGGGATACGGATACGCAGTATTTT
CASSPPAGDTDTQYF
>TRBV27|NA|TRBJ1-1|NA
TGTGCCAGCAGGGATGACAGGACGGTTGGCACTGAAGCTTTCTTT
CASRDDRTVGTEAFF
>TRBV5-4|NA|TRBJ1-4|NA
TGTGCCAGCAGCCCACTCCAGGGGCGGACTAATGAAAAACTGTTTTTT
CASSPLQGRTNEKLFF
>TRBV30|NA|TRBJ1-2|NA
TGTGCCTGGAGTGTGAGCGACTATGGCTACACCTTC
CAWSVSDYGYTF
>TRBV3-1/TRBV3-2|NA|TRBJ1-2|NA
TGTGCCAGCAGCTTGGCGGGATCCAACTATGGCTACACCTTC
CASSLAGSNYGYTF
>TRBV28|NA|TRBJ1-2|NA
TGTGCCAGCAGTTTAAGGACAGCCATCTATGGCTACACCTTC
CASSLRTAIYGYTF
>TRBV3-1/TRBV3-2|NA|TRBJ2-7|NA
TGTGCCAGCAGCCAAGATGGGGATATATTCTACGAGCAGTACTTC
CASSQDGDIFYEQYF
>TRBV28|NA|TRBJ1-3|few
TGTGCCAGCAGTTTATCGTACCTCCTCAACTCTGGAAACACCATATATTTT
CASSLSYLLNSGNTIYF